This T cell receptor beta chain appears in the sequencing data of a study of T-cell memory formation after mild COVID-19. The CDR3 length is 13 residues. CDR1 and CDR2 (germline): DFQATT, SNEGSKA (reference sequence). The V end was cut by 7 bases, the J end by 1 base, with 12 bases between. Study observations and caveats: The study detected some responding clones in pre-infection memory, suggesting cross-reactive memory joined.

This clonotype was counted many times. Its specificity is unknown. TCRdb itself ran the 5' RACE reads through MiXCR, one entry per CDR3 protein. Here the sample spans some 300,000 distinct CDR3 sequences, less than 25% being singletons. The specimen sequenced was PBMCs or a T cell subset sorted from them (not recorded which). This receptor was taken from a man aged 18 to 30 who had mild COVID-19 (a few samples of this study predate the infection). Cell type and time point are not known. The J gene is TRBJ2-3, the V gene TRBV20-1; TRBD1 might be the D (6 bases). Here the CDR3 DNA reads TGCAGTGTCCCGACAGGTGGCACAGATACGCAGTATTTT. Amino acids: CSVPTGGTDTQYF.